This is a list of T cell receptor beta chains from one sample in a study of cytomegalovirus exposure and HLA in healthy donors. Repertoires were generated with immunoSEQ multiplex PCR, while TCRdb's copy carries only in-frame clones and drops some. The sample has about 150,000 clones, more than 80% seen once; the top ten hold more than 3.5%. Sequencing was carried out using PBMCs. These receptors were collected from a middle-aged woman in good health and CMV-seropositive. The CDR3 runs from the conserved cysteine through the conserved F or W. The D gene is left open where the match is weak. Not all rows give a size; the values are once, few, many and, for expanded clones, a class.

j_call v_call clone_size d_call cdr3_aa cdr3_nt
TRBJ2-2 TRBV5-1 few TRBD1 CASRLGGANTGELFF TGCGCCAGCAGACTAGGGGGCGCGAACACCGGGGAGCTGTTTTTT
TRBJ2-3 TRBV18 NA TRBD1 CASQGGQATTLQYF TGTGCCAGCCAGGGGGGACAGGCGACTACTTTGCAGTATTTT
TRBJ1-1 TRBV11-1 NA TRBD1 CASSTDRGQAFF TGTGCCAGCAGCACTGACAGGGGGCAAGCTTTCTTT
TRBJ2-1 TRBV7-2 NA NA CASSLAGGPYNEQFF TGTGCCAGCAGCTTAGCCGGGGGACCTTACAATGAGCAGTTCTTC
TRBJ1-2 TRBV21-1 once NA CASSSSGQGGGYTF TGTGCCAGCAGCTCCAGCGGGCAGGGTGGGGGCTACACCTTC
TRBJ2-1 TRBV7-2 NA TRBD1 CASSLDWDRGLVYNEQFF TGTGCCAGCAGCTTAGATTGGGACAGGGGGTTAGTCTACAATGAGCAGTTCTTC
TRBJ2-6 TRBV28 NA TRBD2 CASSRGGTGANVLTF TGTGCCAGCAGCCGCGGGGGGACTGGGGCCAACGTCCTGACTTTC
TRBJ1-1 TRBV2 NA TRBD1 CASMRTGRNTEAFF TGTGCCAGCATGCGGACAGGGAGGAACACTGAAGCTTTCTTT
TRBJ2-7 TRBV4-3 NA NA CASSQARGSEQYF TGCGCCAGCAGCCAAGCAAGGGGTTCCGAGCAGTACTTC
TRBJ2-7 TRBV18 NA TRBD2 CASSLGLAGPQLQAYEQYF TGTGCCAGCTCCCTGGGACTAGCGGGACCCCAATTACAGGCCTACGAGCAGTACTTC
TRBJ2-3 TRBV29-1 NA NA CSSSGRDTQYF TGCAGCTCAAGCGGAAGGGATACGCAGTATTTT
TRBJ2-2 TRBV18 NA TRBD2 CASSPLLAVNTGELFF TGTGCCAGCTCACCACTACTAGCGGTGAACACCGGGGAGCTGTTTTTT
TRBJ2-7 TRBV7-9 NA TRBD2 CSSSPRTSYYEQYF TGTTCCAGCAGCCCGAGGACTAGCTACTACGAGCAGTACTTC
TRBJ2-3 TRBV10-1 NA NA CASSGQVMDTQYF TGCGCCAGCAGTGGACAGGTTATGGATACGCAGTATTTT
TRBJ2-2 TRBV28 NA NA CASSLEPALGELFF TGTGCCAGCAGTTTGGAGCCGGCCCTCGGGGAGCTGTTTTTT
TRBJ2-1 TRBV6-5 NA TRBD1 CASSKQGRYNEQFF TGTGCCAGCAGTAAACAGGGGCGGTACAATGAGCAGTTCTTC
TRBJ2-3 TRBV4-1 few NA CASSQDRVSSDTQYF TGCGCCAGCAGCCAAGATCGTGTTTCGTCAGATACGCAGTATTTT
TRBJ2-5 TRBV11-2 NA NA CASSLGTGGAGETQYF TGTGCCAGCAGCTTAGGAACGGGGGGCGCGGGAGAGACCCAGTACTTC
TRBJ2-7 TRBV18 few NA CASSPPGSISYEQYF TGTGCCAGCTCACCACCGGGCAGTATCTCCTACGAGCAGTACTTC
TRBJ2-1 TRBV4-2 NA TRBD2 CASSQGVAGAYNEQFF TGTGCCAGCAGCCAAGGAGTGGCGGGGGCCTACAATGAGCAGTTCTTC
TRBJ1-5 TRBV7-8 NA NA CASSPERGNQPQHF TGTGCCAGCAGCCCCGAGAGGGGCAATCAGCCCCAGCATTTT
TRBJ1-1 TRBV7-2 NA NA CASSSRGGVEAFF TGTGCCAGCAGCTCCAGGGGTGGTGTTGAAGCTTTCTTT
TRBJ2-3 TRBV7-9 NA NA CASSPHSTDTQYF TGTGCCAGCAGCCCACATAGCACAGATACGCAGTATTTT